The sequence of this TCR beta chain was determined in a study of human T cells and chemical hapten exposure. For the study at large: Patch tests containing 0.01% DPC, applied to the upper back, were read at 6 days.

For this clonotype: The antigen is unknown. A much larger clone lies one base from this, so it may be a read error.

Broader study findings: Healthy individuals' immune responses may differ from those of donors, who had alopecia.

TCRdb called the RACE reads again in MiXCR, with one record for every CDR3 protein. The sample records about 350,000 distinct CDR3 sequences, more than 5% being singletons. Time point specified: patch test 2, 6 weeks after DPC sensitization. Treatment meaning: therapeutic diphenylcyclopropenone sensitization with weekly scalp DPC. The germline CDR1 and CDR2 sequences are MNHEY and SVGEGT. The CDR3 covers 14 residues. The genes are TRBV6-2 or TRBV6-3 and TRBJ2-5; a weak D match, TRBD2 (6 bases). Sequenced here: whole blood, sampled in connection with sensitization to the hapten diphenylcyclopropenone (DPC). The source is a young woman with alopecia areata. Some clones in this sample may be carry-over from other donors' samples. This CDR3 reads CAILDGGSGKTQNF. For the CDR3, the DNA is TGTGCCATCCTCGACGGGGGAAGTGGAAAGACCCAGAACTTC.